The rows below give T cell receptor beta chains drawn from one sample of a study of cytomegalovirus exposure and HLA in healthy donors. Repertoires were generated with immunoSEQ multiplex PCR, while TCRdb's copy carries only in-frame clones and drops some. The sample yields approximately 100,000 clones, 75% seen once. Sequencing was performed on PBMCs. The receptor set was obtained from a man in his forties or fifties in good health and CMV-seronegative. Both conserved end residues are part of each CDR3. A D gene is named only where the DNA matches it firmly. Clone size is not always given. Where it is, it says once, few, many or a class for expanded clones.

j_gene | d_gene | abundance | v_gene | CDR3aa | CDR3nt
TRBJ1-2 | TRBD1 | . | TRBV28 | CASSLRQGPYGYTF | TGTGCCAGCAGTTTAAGACAGGGACCCTATGGCTACACCTTC
TRBJ1-1 | TRBD1 | . | TRBV10-2 | CASTGQEAGTEAFF | TGCGCCAGCACCGGACAGGAGGCAGGCACTGAAGCTTTCTTT
TRBJ1-5 | . | . | TRBV11-2 | CASSDTARPNQPQHF | TGTGCCAGCAGCGACACCGCACGGCCGAATCAGCCCCAGCATTTT
TRBJ2-7 | . | . | TRBV14 | CASSLMGIFGTPTYEQYF | TGTGCCAGCAGCCTGATGGGGATATTCGGGACACCGACCTACGAGCAGTACTTC
TRBJ2-7 | TRBD2 | . | TRBV4-2 | CASRSGLADFYEQYF | TGTGCCAGCAGGTCGGGACTAGCGGACTTCTACGAGCAGTACTTC
TRBJ1-6 | . | once | TRBV6-1 | CASSVLDLQSPLHF | TGTGCCAGCAGTGTCTTGGACTTGCAATCACCCCTCCACTTT
TRBJ2-1 | TRBD1 | . | TRBV7-8 | CASSLLGTGANERFF | TGTGCCAGCAGCTTACTAGGGACAGGGGCCAATGAGCGGTTCTTC
TRBJ2-1 | TRBD2 | . | TRBV19 | CASSAGVGFNEQFF | TGTGCCAGTAGTGCGGGGGTTGGGTTCAATGAGCAGTTCTTC
TRBJ2-7 | . | . | TRBV5-8 | CASNTIRGEQYF | TGTGCCAGCAACACCATTCGAGGAGAGCAGTACTTC
TRBJ2-2 | . | . | TRBV6-4 | CASRLRGSTGELFF | TGTGCCAGCAGACTCAGGGGTTCAACCGGGGAGCTGTTTTTT
TRBJ2-5 | . | . | TRBV2 | CASRRPDGRQETQYF | TGTGCCAGCAGGCGACCGGACGGGAGACAAGAGACCCAGTACTTC
TRBJ2-1 | TRBD1 | . | TRBV6-1 | CASSESGTGGDEQFF | TGTGCCAGCAGTGAATCCGGGACAGGGGGCGATGAGCAGTTCTTC
TRBJ1-1 | . | . | TRBV19 | CASVQGRTEAFF | TGTGCCAGTGTACAGGGAAGGACTGAAGCTTTCTTT
TRBJ2-7 | TRBD2 | . | TRBV6-1 | CASSEMSGGIHEQYF | TGTGCCAGCAGTGAAATGAGCGGGGGGATTCACGAGCAGTACTTC
TRBJ2-2 | TRBD2 | . | TRBV5-1 | CASSLNPLTSGGTGELFF | TGCGCCAGCAGCTTGAACCCTTTGACTAGCGGGGGCACCGGGGAGCTGTTTTTT
TRBJ1-6 | . | . | TRBV5-1 | CASHSAPLDSFYNSPLHF | TGCGCCAGTCATTCTGCCCCTCTGGACAGCTTTTATAATTCACCCCTCCACTTT
TRBJ1-1 | . | . | TRBV18 | CASSPPFSQNTEAFF | TGTGCCAGCTCACCACCATTTAGTCAGAACACTGAAGCTTTCTTT
TRBJ2-7 | TRBD1 | . | TRBV7-9 | CASRPPPDREIYEQYF | TGTGCCAGCAGACCCCCCCCAGACAGGGAGATCTACGAGCAGTACTTC
TRBJ2-7 | TRBD1 | . | TRBV7-6 | CASSLQGDYEQYF | TGTGCCAGCAGCTTGCAGGGGGACTACGAGCAGTACTTC
TRBJ2-7 | . | few | TRBV4-1 | CASSQESGYEQYF | TGCGCCAGCAGCCAAGAGTCGGGCTACGAGCAGTACTTC
TRBJ2-5 | . | . | TRBV5-1 | CASSLGPQETQYF | TGCGCCAGCAGCTTGGGGCCCCAAGAGACCCAGTACTTC
TRBJ1-1 | TRBD1 | . | TRBV5-5 | CASSATGDTEAFF | TGTGCCAGCAGCGCCACAGGGGACACTGAAGCTTTCTTT
TRBJ2-5 | TRBD2 | . | TRBV5-1 | CASSLGLAGGQETQYF | TGCGCCAGCAGCTTGGGACTAGCGGGGGGCCAAGAGACCCAGTACTTC
TRBJ2-5 | TRBD1 | . | TRBV5-4 | CASSSGGGETQYF | TGTGCCAGCAGCTCAGGGGGCGGGGAGACCCAGTACTTC
TRBJ1-2 | . | . | TRBV2 | CASSLRSDGYTF | TGTGCCAGCAGTCTCAGGTCCGATGGCTACACCTTC
TRBJ2-2 | TRBD1 | . | TRBV2 | CASRGTGNTGELFF | TGTGCCAGCAGGGGGACAGGGAACACCGGGGAGCTGTTTTTT
TRBJ1-1 | TRBD1 | few | TRBV2 | CASLWSQGGTEAFF | TGTGCCAGCTTATGGTCCCAGGGGGGAACTGAAGCTTTCTTT
TRBJ1-2 | . | . | TRBV6-1 | CASSGRGNNYGYTF | TGTGCCAGCAGTGGGCGGGGGAATAACTATGGCTACACCTTC
TRBJ1-2 | . | . | TRBV5-5 | CASSWAGVQGYTF | TGTGCCAGCAGCTGGGCGGGCGTGCAGGGCTACACCTTC
TRBJ1-6 | TRBD1 | few | TRBV7-9 | CASSPGQSDSPLHF | TGTGCCAGCAGCCCGGGACAGTCAGATTCACCCCTCCACTTT
TRBJ2-1 | TRBD2 | . | TRBV4-1 | CASSRGLAGTDEQFF | TGCGCCAGCAGCCGCGGACTAGCGGGGACGGATGAGCAGTTCTTC
TRBJ1-5 | . | . | TRBV10-3 | CAISGIGGGQPQHF | TGTGCCATCAGTGGAATTGGGGGAGGCCAGCCCCAGCATTTT
TRBJ1-2 | . | few | TRBV5-6 | CASSSLGGAYGYTF | TGTGCCAGCAGCTCTCTCGGGGGGGCCTATGGCTACACCTTC